This T cell receptor beta chain stems from a study of beta chain features in type 1 diabetes. This clone was found a few times. Sequenced material consisted of expressed TCRB transcripts (all of the isolated RNA was reverse transcribed). The assay was immunoSEQ multiplex PCR, and TCRdb's table has in-frame clones only and misses some. The sample has approximately 340,000 clones, about 15% seen once. Looked up from germline, CDR1 is SGHVS and CDR2 is FNYEAQ. Trimming took off 5 bases at V and 6 bases at J, with 13 bases between the two ends. This CDR3 region has 13 residues. The V call is TRBV7-6, the J call TRBJ1-1, with D perhaps TRBD1 (5 bases). Material for sequencing was naive CD4+ T cells from blood. The sequence came from a woman between 18 and 29 years old in good health. The CDR3 here is CASSPRGGAEAFF. The CDR3 DNA reads as TGTGCCAGCAGCCCACGCGGGGGAGCTGAAGCTTTCTTT.